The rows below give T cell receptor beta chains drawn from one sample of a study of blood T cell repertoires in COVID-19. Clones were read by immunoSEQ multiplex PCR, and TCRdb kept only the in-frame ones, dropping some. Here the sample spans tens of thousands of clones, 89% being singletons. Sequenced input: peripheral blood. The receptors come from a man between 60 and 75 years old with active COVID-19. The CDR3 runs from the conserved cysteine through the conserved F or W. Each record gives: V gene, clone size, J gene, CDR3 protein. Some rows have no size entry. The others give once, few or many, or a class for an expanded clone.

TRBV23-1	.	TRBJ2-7	CASSQGLHSSYEQYF
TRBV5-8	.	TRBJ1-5	CASSQQGWHQPQHF
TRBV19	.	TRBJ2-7	CASSKRTGVSEQYF
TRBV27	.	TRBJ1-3	CASSRWGDRGRGNTIYF
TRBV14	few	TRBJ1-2	CASSITGRYGYTF
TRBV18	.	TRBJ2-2	CASSPLAGVAGELFF
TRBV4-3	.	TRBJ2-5	CASSQSPGETQYF
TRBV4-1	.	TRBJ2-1	CASSQEASVSYNEQFF
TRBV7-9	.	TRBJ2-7	CASSLNLPEAPREQYF
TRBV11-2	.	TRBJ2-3	CASSFTGRDTQYF
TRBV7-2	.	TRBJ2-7	CASSPDRGLDEQYF
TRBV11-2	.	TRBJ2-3	CASSLLAGGRDTQYF
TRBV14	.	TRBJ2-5	CASSQEVDSQETQYF
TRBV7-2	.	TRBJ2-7	CASSLKAGEQYF